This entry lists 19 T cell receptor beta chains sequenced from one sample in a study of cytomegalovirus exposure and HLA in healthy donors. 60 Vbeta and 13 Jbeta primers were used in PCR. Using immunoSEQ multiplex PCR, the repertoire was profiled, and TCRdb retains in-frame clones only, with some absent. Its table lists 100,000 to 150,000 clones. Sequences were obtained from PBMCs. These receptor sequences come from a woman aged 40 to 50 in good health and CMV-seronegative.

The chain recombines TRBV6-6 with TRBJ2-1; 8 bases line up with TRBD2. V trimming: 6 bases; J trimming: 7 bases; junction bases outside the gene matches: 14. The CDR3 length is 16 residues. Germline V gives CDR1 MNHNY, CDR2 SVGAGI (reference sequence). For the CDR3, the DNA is TGTGCCAGCAGAGGGCCCCTCTCGGGGGGGTTTAATGAGCAGTTCTTC. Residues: CASRGPLSGGFNEQFF.

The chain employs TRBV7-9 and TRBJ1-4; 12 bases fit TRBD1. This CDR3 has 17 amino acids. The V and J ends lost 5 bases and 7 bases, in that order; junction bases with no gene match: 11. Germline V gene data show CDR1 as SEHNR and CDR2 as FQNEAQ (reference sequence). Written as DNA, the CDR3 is TGTGCCAGCAGCATTGGGACAGGGGGCAGCGGGGGTGAAAAACTGTTTTTT. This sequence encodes CASSIGTGGSGGEKLFF.

CDR3 nucleotide sequence: TGCAGCGTTGATGGGGGTAGACTAGCGGGGGGCGGGAATACGCAGTATTTT. Encoded protein: CSVDGGRLAGGGNTQYF. This rearrangement joins TRBV29-1 to TRBJ2-3; 13 nucleotides agree with TRBD2. The trim removed 3 bases at V and 7 bases at J, leaving 13 bases unmatched. The CDR3 is 17 amino acids. CDR1 is SQVTM and CDR2 is ANQGSEA in the germline V gene.

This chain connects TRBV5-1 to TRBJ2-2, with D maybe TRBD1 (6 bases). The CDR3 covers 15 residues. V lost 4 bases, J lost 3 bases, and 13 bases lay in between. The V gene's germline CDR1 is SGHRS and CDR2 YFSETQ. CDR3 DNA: TGCGCCAGCAGCGCCCGGGACACCGACACCGGGGAGCTGTTTTTT. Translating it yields CASSARDTDTGELFF.

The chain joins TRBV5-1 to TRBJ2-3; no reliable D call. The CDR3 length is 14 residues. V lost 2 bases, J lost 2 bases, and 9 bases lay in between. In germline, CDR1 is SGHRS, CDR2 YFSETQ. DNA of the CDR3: TGCGCCAGCAGCTTAAGGCAGGTCACAGATACGCAGTATTTT. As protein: CASSLRQVTDTQYF.

CDR3 DNA sequence: TGTGCCAGCAGTGAACTTGGTCTCCAGGGGGCGTCCGGGGAGCTGTTTTTT. This gives the protein CASSELGLQGASGELFF. The rearrangement joins TRBV6-1 to TRBJ2-2; 8 bases are shared with TRBD1. Looked up from germline, CDR1 is MNHNS and CDR2 is SASEGT. V lost 2 bases and J lost 6; bases outside the gene matches: 11. CDR3 size: 17 residues.

Written as DNA, the CDR3 is TGTGCCAGCAAACGAGGGGGCGGAGAAAAACTGTTTTTT. Residues: CASKRGGGEKLFF. The chain combines TRBV7-2 with TRBJ1-4, with TRBD1 matching over 7 bases. The V gene end was trimmed by 7 bases and the J gene end by 8 bases; junction bases not matched to a gene: 7. Germline loops: CDR1 SGHTA, CDR2 FQGNSA. The CDR3 totals 13 residues.

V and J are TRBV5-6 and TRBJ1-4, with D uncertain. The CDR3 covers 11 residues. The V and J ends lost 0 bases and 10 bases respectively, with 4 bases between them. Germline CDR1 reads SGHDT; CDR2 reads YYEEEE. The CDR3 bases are TGTGCCAGCAGCTTGGACAGAAAACTGTTTTTT. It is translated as CASSLDRKLFF.

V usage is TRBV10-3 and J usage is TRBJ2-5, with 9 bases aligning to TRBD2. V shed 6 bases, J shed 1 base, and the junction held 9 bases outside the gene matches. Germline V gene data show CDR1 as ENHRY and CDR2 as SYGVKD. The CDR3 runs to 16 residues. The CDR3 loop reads CAISHGTSRIQETQYF. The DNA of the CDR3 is TGTGCCATCAGCCACGGGACTAGCAGAATCCAAGAGACCCAGTACTTC.

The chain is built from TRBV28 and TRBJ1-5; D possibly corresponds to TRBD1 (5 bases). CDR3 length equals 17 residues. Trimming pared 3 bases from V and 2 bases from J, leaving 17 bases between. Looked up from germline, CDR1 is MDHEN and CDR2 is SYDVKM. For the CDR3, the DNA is TGTGCCAGCAGTTTCCCGGGACTGCGAGGGGGCAATCAGCCCCAGCATTTT. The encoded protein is CASSFPGLRGGNQPQHF.

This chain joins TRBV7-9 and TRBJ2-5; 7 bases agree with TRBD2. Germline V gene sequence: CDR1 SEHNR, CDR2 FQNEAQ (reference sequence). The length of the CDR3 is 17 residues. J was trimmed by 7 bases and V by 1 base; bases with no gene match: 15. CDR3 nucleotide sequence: TGTGCCAGCAGCTTAGTAGGGGCTAGCGGCCCGCTAGGGACCCAGTACTTC. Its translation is CASSLVGASGPLGTQYF.

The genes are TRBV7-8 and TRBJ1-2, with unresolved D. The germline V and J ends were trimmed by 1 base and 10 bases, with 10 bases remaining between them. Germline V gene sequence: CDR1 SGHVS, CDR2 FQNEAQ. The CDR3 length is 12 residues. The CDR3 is CASSLDSGLYTF. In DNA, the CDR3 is TGTGCCAGCAGCTTAGACTCAGGCCTCTACACCTTC.

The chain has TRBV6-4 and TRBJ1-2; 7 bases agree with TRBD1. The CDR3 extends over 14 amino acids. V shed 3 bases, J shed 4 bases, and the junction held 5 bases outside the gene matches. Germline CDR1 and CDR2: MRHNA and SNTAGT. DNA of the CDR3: TGTGCCAGCAGTGAAGTGTACAGGGGCTATGGCTACACCTTC. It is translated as CASSEVYRGYGYTF.

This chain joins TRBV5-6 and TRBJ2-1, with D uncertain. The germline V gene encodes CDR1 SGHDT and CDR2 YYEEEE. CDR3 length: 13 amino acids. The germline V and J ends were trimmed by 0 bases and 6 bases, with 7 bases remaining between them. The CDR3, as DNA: TGTGCCAGCAGCTTGGGGGCTGGCAATGAGCAGTTCTTC. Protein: CASSLGAGNEQFF. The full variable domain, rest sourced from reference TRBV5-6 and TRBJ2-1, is DAGVTQSPTHLIKTRGQQVTLRCSPKSGHDTVSWYQQALGQGPQFIFQYYEEEERQRGNFPDRFSGHQFPNYSSELNVNALLLGDSALYLCASSLGAGNEQFFGPGTRLTVL.

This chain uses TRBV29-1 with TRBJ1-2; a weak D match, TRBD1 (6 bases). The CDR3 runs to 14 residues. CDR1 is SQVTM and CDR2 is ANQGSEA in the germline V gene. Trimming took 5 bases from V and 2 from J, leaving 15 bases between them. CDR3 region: CSVRGGEGNYGYTF. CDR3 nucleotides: TGCAGCGTTAGGGGGGGGGAGGGGAACTATGGCTACACCTTC.

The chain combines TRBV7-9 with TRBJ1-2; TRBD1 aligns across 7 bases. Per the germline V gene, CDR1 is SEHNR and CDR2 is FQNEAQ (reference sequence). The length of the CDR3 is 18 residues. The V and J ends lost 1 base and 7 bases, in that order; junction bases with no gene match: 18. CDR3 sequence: CASSLDRLSTGRPSGYTF. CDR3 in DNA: TGTGCCAGCAGCTTAGACCGACTCTCGACAGGGAGGCCCTCTGGCTACACCTTC.

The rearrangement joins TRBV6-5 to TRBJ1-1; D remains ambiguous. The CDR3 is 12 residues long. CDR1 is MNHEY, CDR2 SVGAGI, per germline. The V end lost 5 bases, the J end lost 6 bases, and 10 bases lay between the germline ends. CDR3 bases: TGTGCCAGCAGTGGCGGGAGGTCTGAAGCTTTCTTT. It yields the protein CASSGGRSEAFF.

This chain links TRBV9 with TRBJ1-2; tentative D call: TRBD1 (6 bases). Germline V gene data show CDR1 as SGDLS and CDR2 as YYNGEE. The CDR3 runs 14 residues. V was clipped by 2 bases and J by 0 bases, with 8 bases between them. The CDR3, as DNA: TGTGCCAGCAGCGTCCAGGGGACTAACTATGGCTACACCTTC. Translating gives CASSVQGTNYGYTF.

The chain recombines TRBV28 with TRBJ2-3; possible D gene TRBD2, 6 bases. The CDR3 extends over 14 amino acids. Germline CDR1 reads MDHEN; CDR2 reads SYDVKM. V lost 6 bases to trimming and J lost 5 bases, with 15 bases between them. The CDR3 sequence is CASSLFRRGDTQYF. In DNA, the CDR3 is TGTGCCAGCAGCCTCTTTAGGAGGGGAGATACGCAGTATTTT.